The 28 T cell receptor beta chains reported below all come from one sample, sequenced in a study of CD8 T cells in ankylosing spondylitis. TCRdb reprocessed the 5' RACE reads via MiXCR and lists one record per CDR3 protein. The data contain some 130,000 distinct CDR3 sequences, 8% to 9% of them singletons. The sequenced sample was synovial fluid, either unsorted or a sorted T cell fraction (not recorded which). The origin of the receptors is a male donor with ankylosing spondylitis.

This clonotype was counted only a few times. The V call is TRBV7-2, the J call TRBJ2-7, with TRBD1 identical over 8 bases. Germline V gives CDR1 SGHTA, CDR2 FQGNSA. Germline trimming cut 4 bases from V and 6 bases from J; bases unmatched to any gene: 8. This CDR3 is built from 14 residues. The CDR3, as DNA: TGTGCCAGCAGCTCTGCAGGGGGCTCTCGCGAGCAGTACTTC. This translates into CASSSAGGSREQYF.

The rearrangement uses TRBV6-2 or TRBV6-3 and TRBJ2-5; the D gene is possibly TRBD2 (5 bases). This CDR3 has 15 amino acids. Trimming took off 0 bases at V and 5 bases at J, with 13 bases between the two ends. Germline-derived CDR1 and CDR2 are MNHEY and SVGEGT. The CDR3 DNA sequence: TGTGCCAGCAGTTACTCGATGAGGGCTGGGGAGACCCAGTACTTC. It translates to CASSYSMRAGETQYF.

This clonotype was seen repeatedly, ten times or more. This chain joins TRBV20-1 and TRBJ2-6; possible D gene TRBD1, 6 bases. Trimming removed 5 bases at V and 0 bases at J, with 26 bases between. Germline CDR1 reads DFQATT; CDR2 reads SNEGSKA (reference sequence). This CDR3 is built from 20 residues. DNA of the CDR3: TGCAGTGCTTCCCTCGAGGAACCTAGACAGGCGCTCTCTGGGGCCAACGTCCTGACTTTC. This encodes CSASLEEPRQALSGANVLTF.

This clonotype was recorded once. The genes are TRBV27 and TRBJ2-5; TRBD2 is a possible D gene (6 bases). The germline V gene has CDR1 MNHEY and CDR2 SMNVEV (reference sequence). There are 15 residues in the CDR3. Between the trimmed V and J ends, which lost 4 bases and 5 bases, there was a span of 17 bases. The CDR3 DNA follows: TGTGCCAGCAGTTCCGGGGGTTCGAGGGAGGAGACCCAGTACTTC. Amino acid sequence: CASSSGGSREETQYF.

The chain links TRBV20-1 to TRBJ1-5; 9 bases are a match to TRBD1. With V trimmed by 6 bases and J by 7 bases, 19 bases remained unmatched. Germline V gene data show CDR1 as DFQATT and CDR2 as SNEGSKA (reference sequence). This CDR3 region has 17 residues. DNA of the CDR3: TGCAGTGCCCTCAGGGACAGGGCATACTGGCTAGTGCAGCCCCAGCATTTT. It yields the protein CSALRDRAYWLVQPQHF.

This clonotype was counted at least ten times. The V and J genes are TRBV5-1 and TRBJ2-1; no clear D. Germline values: CDR1 SGHRS, CDR2 YFSETQ. V was clipped by 0 bases and J by 3 bases, with 10 bases between them. The CDR3 is 15 amino acids. The CDR3 sequence: CASSLVGTYYNEQFF. The CDR3 nucleotides are TGCGCCAGCAGCTTGGTCGGCACCTACTACAATGAGCAGTTCTTC.

This clonotype was seen ten or more times. The chain recombines TRBV6-1 with TRBJ2-1; 9 bases line up with TRBD2. The V segment lost 5 bases and the J segment 4 bases; nucleotides outside the gene matches: 3. The CDR3 is 14 residues long. Germline V lookup: CDR1 MNHNS, CDR2 SASEGT. The CDR3 loop reads CASSLAGRYNEQFF. The CDR3 DNA reads as TGTGCCAGCAGTCTAGCGGGAAGATACAATGAGCAGTTCTTC.

J is TRBJ2-7 and V is TRBV7-8, with 11 bases matching TRBD2. Germline loops: CDR1 SGHVS, CDR2 FQNEAQ. Unmatched junction bases numbered 9, after V lost 5 bases and J lost 0 bases. The length of the CDR3 is 17 residues. The CDR3 coding sequence is TGTGCCAGCAGCACAAAAAATCTAGCGGGGGGCTCCTACGAGCAGTACTTC. Translated, it gives CASSTKNLAGGSYEQYF. The entire variable domain, with the rest obtained from reference TRBV7-8 and TRBJ2-7, is as follows: GAGVSQSPRYKVAKRGQDVALRCDPISGHVSLFWYQQALGQGPEFLTYFQNEAQLDKSGLPSDRFFAERPEGSVSTLKIQRTQQEDSAVYLCASSTKNLAGGSYEQYFGPGTRLTVT.

In its sample, this clonotype was seen many times. V gene TRBV4-3 combines with J gene TRBJ1-6; 7 bases are a match to TRBD1. The CDR3 runs to 16 residues. Germline-derived CDR1 and CDR2 are LGHNA and YSLEER. V shed 3 bases and J 6 bases; nucleotides not matched to a gene: 8. CDR3 coding DNA: TGCGCCAGCAGCCAGAATCCGGGACAGCCTAATTCACCCCTCCACTTT. This encodes CASSQNPGQPNSPLHF.

At least ten counts were recorded for this clonotype. This sequence joins TRBV5-1 and TRBJ2-3; D not resolved. V was pared by 1 base and J by 4 bases, with 13 bases between. Germline V gene data show CDR1 as SGHRS and CDR2 as YFSETQ. The CDR3 is 15 residues long. The CDR3 bases are TGCGCCAGCAGCTTGTTGACCCAGAAAGCAGATACGCAGTATTTT. It translates to CASSLLTQKADTQYF.

Many counts were recorded for this clonotype. The genes are TRBV24-1 and TRBJ1-1, with D possibly being TRBD1 (6 bases). The CDR3 is 15 amino acids. Looked up from germline, CDR1 is KGHDR and CDR2 is SFDVKD. Trimming removed 4 bases at V and 2 bases at J, with 13 bases between. CDR3 in DNA: TGTGCCACCAGTGACTCAGCGGGGGGCAACACTGAAGCTTTCTTT. Translation gives CATSDSAGGNTEAFF.

This clonotype was seen ten or more times. The V and J genes are TRBV11-1 and TRBJ2-2, with TRBD1 as a possible D gene (6 bases). V shed 5 bases and J shed 4 bases, with 20 bases lying between them. The CDR3 spans 17 residues. Germline V gene data show CDR1 as SGHAT and CDR2 as FQDESV (reference sequence). The CDR3 nucleotides read TGTGCCAGCAGCGCAGAGGGTTGGGGGCGCAGCACCGGGGAGCTGTTTTTT. It codes for CASSAEGWGRSTGELFF.

This clonotype was observed at least ten times. V is TRBV7-8 and J is TRBJ1-1; TRBD1 matches at 7 bases. This CDR3 is built from 16 residues. V trimming: 2 bases; J trimming: 8 bases; junction bases outside the gene matches: 14. Germline assignment: CDR1 SGHVS and CDR2 FQNEAQ. The CDR3, as DNA: TGTGCCAGCAGCTTATTCTCGTCAGGGGGATTCAGCGAAGCTTTCTTT. Amino acids: CASSLFSSGGFSEAFF. The whole variable domain, remainder taken from reference TRBV7-8 and TRBJ1-1, is GAGVSQSPRYKVAKRGQDVALRCDPISGHVSLFWYQQALGQGPEFLTYFQNEAQLDKSGLPSDRFFAERPEGSVSTLKIQRTQQEDSAVYLCASSLFSSGGFSEAFFGQGTRLTVV.

This clonotype was seen at least ten times. The V gene is TRBV28, the J gene TRBJ1-5; D unresolved. CDR1 and CDR2 (germline): MDHEN, SYDVKM. CDR3 size: 15 residues. Trimming removed 4 bases from V and 2 bases from J, with 12 bases in between. The CDR3 here is CASSSLVGGNQPQHF. The DNA of the CDR3 is TGTGCCAGCAGTTCCTTGGTTGGTGGCAATCAGCCCCAGCATTTT. Looking up the rest from reference TRBV28 and TRBJ1-5 gives the full variable domain: DVKVTQSSRYLVKRTGEKVFLECVQDMDHENMFWYRQDPGLGLRLIYFSYDVKMKEKGDIPEGYSVSREKKERFSLILESASTNQTSMYLCASSSLVGGNQPQHFGDGTRLSIL.

This clonotype was observed many times. This chain uses TRBV25-1 with TRBJ2-3; D is possibly TRBD1 (5 bases). The CDR3 consists of 12 residues. Germline V CDR1 and CDR2: MGHDK, SYGVNS. Trimming removed 6 bases from V and 9 bases from J, with 13 bases in between. The CDR3 region has the DNA TGTGCCAGCAGGGACCAGGGTGACACGCAGTATTTT. Its protein product is CASRDQGDTQYF.

This clonotype was counted many times. The chain recombines TRBV27 with TRBJ2-3, with D unclear. The germline V and J ends were trimmed by 5 bases and 3 bases, with 12 bases remaining between them. CDR1 is MNHEY, CDR2 SMNVEV, per germline (reference sequence). The CDR3 covers 14 residues. The DNA for the CDR3 is TGTGCCAGCAGTCAAAAAGGAGCGACAGATACGCAGTATTTT. It translates to CASSQKGATDTQYF.

This clonotype was observed at least ten times. The chain employs TRBV4-3 and TRBJ2-4; D gene uncertain. The CDR3 is 16 amino acids. Germline V gene sequence: CDR1 LGHNA, CDR2 YSLEER. The V end lost 0 bases, the J end lost 5 bases, and 14 bases lay between the germline ends. The CDR3 protein is CASSQDGATKENIQYF. DNA of the CDR3: TGCGCCAGCAGCCAAGATGGAGCAACAAAGGAAAACATTCAGTACTTC.

This clonotype was picked up a small number of times. The chain is built from TRBV20-1 and TRBJ2-3; D unclear. This CDR3 comprises 12 residues. The germline V gene has CDR1 DFQATT and CDR2 SNEGSKA (reference sequence). V was clipped by 6 bases and J by 2 bases, with 9 bases between them. This chain's CDR3 is CSASRYTDTQYF. The CDR3 DNA reads TGCAGTGCCAGCCGATACACAGATACGCAGTATTTT.

This clonotype was found many times. V is TRBV24-1 and J is TRBJ2-1; D uncertain. Looked up from germline, CDR1 is KGHDR and CDR2 is SFDVKD. This CDR3 has 14 amino acids. V shed 3 bases and J shed 5 bases, with 10 bases lying between them. The CDR3 is CATSDDRAHNEQFF. CDR3 DNA: TGTGCCACCAGTGATGACCGGGCACACAATGAGCAGTTCTTC.

Many counts were recorded for this clonotype. This sequence joins TRBV11-2 and TRBJ1-5; D not certain. CDR1 and CDR2 (germline): SGHAT, FQNNGV. The CDR3 consists of 13 residues. The ends were cut back, 3 bases at V and 7 bases at J, with 10 bases in the middle. CDR3 DNA: TGTGCCAGCAGCTTCGGTAGGGAACAGCCCCAGCATTTT. This codes for CASSFGREQPQHF.

In its sample, this clonotype was seen a few times. This chain uses TRBV10-3 with TRBJ2-7; weak D call: TRBD1 (6 bases). Germline lookup yields CDR1 ENHRY and CDR2 SYGVKD. The CDR3 has 13 residues. Deletions cut 7 bases from V and 5 bases from J, with 15 bases between. CDR3 sequence reads: CAIKGRTDHEQYF. The CDR3 DNA is TGTGCCATCAAAGGTCGGACAGACCACGAGCAGTACTTC.

This clonotype was detected ten times or more. V is TRBV7-2 and J is TRBJ2-1, with unresolved D. Trimming removed 1 base from V and 10 bases from J, with 5 bases in between. The CDR3 totals 11 residues. The germline V gene has CDR1 SGHTA and CDR2 FQGNSA. The CDR3 DNA is TGTGCCAGCAGCTTAGGCGTCGAGCAGTTCTTC. Amino acid sequence: CASSLGVEQFF.

This clonotype was seen at least ten times. J is TRBJ2-3 and V is TRBV12-3 or TRBV12-4; D is uncertain. CDR3 length: 13 residues. The germline V and J ends were trimmed by 6 bases and 2 bases, with 9 bases remaining between them. The CDR3 loop is CASSLPATDTQYF. CDR3 bases: TGTGCCAGCAGCCTGCCTGCCACAGATACGCAGTATTTT.

The chain combines TRBV18 with TRBJ2-5, with D unresolved. The CDR3 consists of 13 residues. The germline V gene has CDR1 KGHSH and CDR2 LQKENI. V was pared by 2 bases and J by 5 bases, with 9 bases between. The CDR3 region is CASSPSRSETQYF. Written as DNA, the CDR3 is TGTGCCAGCTCACCAAGCCGTTCGGAGACCCAGTACTTC.

The chain joins TRBV5-4 to TRBJ1-1; 7 nucleotides line up with TRBD1. This CDR3 region has 13 residues. Per the germline V gene, CDR1 is SGHNT and CDR2 is YYREEE (reference sequence). J was trimmed by 8 bases and V by 4 bases; bases with no gene match: 8. The CDR3 loop reads CASSDRQGWEAFF. CDR3 DNA sequence: TGTGCCAGCAGCGATCGACAGGGCTGGGAAGCTTTCTTT.

This clonotype was found a few times. The chain is built from TRBV3-1 and TRBJ1-6, with D tentatively TRBD1 (6 bases). In germline, CDR1 is LGHDT, CDR2 YNNKEL (reference sequence). The CDR3 contains 15 residues. Trimming took 2 bases from V and 8 from J, leaving 13 bases between them. The CDR3 spells CASSQSTGPDSPLHF. The CDR3 DNA follows: TGTGCCAGCAGCCAATCCACAGGGCCGGATTCACCCCTCCACTTT.

The rearrangement joins TRBV2 to TRBJ2-2; 8 positions agree with TRBD2. The CDR3 loop spans 16 amino acids. Germline CDR1 is SNHLY and CDR2 is FYNNEI. Trimming cost V 6 bases and J 3 bases; bases outside gene matches: 9. CDR3 region: CASRSREGRDTGELFF. In DNA form, the CDR3 reads TGTGCCAGCAGGTCCCGGGAGGGCCGAGACACCGGGGAGCTGTTTTTT. The full variable domain, with the rest looked up from reference TRBV2 and TRBJ2-2, is EPEVTQTPSHQVTQMGQEVILRCVPISNHLYFYWYRQILGQKVEFLVSFYNNEISEKSEIFDDQFSVERPDGSNFTLKIRSTKLEDSAMYFCASRSREGRDTGELFFGEGSRLTVL.

This clonotype was observed at least ten times. The V call is TRBV28, the J call TRBJ1-6, with 7 positions matching TRBD1. V lost 9 bases and J lost 7; bases outside the gene matches: 12. CDR3 length: 15 residues. Germline V lookup: CDR1 MDHEN, CDR2 SYDVKM. The chain's CDR3 is CASLPGQNNNSPLHF. The CDR3 DNA reads TGTGCCAGTCTCCCGGGACAGAATAACAATTCACCCCTCCACTTT.